This T cell receptor beta chain was recorded in a study of breast tumors, draining lymph nodes, adjacent tissues (dated by TCRdb to the mid-2010s). Background for the entire study: Breast cancer patients provided tumor, adjacent nontumor tissue and axillary lymph nodes, and the study compared the TCR beta repertoires across these three sources. In human breast cancer, the study set out to assess how tumor, surrounding tissue and draining lymph node repertoires relate to one another and whether T cells might be exchanged between them.

The instrument given in TCRdb is Illumina HiSeq 2000. TCR beta chain libraries were generated by multiplex PCR amplification. The amplified TCR beta chain products were analyzed by high-throughput sequencing. Using fastp at Q25 and MiXCR, TCRdb reprocessed the public reads and kept productive beta chains. Duplicate CDR3 protein sequences are folded into a single record with the most common DNA and genes. This sample lists fewer than 300,000 distinct CDR3 sequences; about 32% were detected once. The leading ten clones occupy about 1.4% of the sample. V is cut back by 0 bases and J by 6 bases, with 1 base in the junction unmatched. CDR3 length: 14 amino acids, cysteine to phenylalanine. Of the read, only the CDR3 DNA is kept; its 42 bases are in frame from base 1. The germline V gene specifies SGHAT as CDR1 and FQNNGV as CDR2. The axillary draining lymph nodes of breast cancer patients were the source of the lymph node samples.

Overall study outcomes, separate from this receptor: T-cell repertoire diversity in tumors was found to be lower than in lymph nodes but higher than in nontumor tissue, and preferential V and J gene usage was observed. A scenario in which most tumor T cells derive from the lymph node and then expand within tumor tissue was judged to be consistent with the data. The conclusion that tumor T cells originate in lymph nodes was presented as consistent with a hypothesis rather than as directly demonstrated. Tumor and nontumor tissue repertoires were significantly more similar in luminal-like than in basal-like breast cancer.

This clonotype was seen ten or more times. Its cognate antigen has yet to be identified. The record has no base qualities; no much larger clone is one base away. The sequence was collected from a female donor with breast cancer. Some clones in this sample may be carry-over from other donors' samples. The rearranged segments are TRBV11-2 and TRBJ2-2; 7 central bases correspond to TRBD2. Sequenced input: axillary lymph node tissue. The nucleotide sequence reads TGTGCCAGCAGCTTAGACCTAGCGGCCGGGGAGCTGTTTTTT. Translated, this is CASSLDLAAGELFF. Supplemented by the reference TRBV11-2 and TRBJ2-2 proteins around the CDR3, the complete variable domain is EAGVAQSPRYKIIEKRQSVAFWCNPISGHATLYWYQQILGQGPKLLIQFQNNGVVDDSQLPKDRFSAERLKGVDSTLKIQPAKLEDSAVYLCASSLDLAAGELFFGEGSRLTVL.